The sample holds a few counts of the clone carrying this T cell receptor beta chain. Specified time point: newly diagnosed GD, antithyroid drugs for less than 3 months. The TCR library used RNA extracted from PBMCs. CDR1 and CDR2 from the germline V gene are DFQATT and SNEGSKA (reference sequence). The CDR3 loop spans 14 amino acids. V lost 3 bases and J lost 4; bases outside the gene matches: 4. According to the study, TCR beta libraries were built with iRepertoire HTBI primers and CDR3-region Arm-PCR. MiXCR, run by TCRdb on the multiplex PCR reads, gives a single entry per CDR3 protein. This sample has fewer than 550,000 distinct CDR3 sequences, with about 16% found just once. The entry originates in a study of regulatory T cells in long-lasting Graves disease. These data were also filed under a second study, of T cells in Graves' hyperthyroidism and ophthalmopathy.

The receptor was isolated from a woman aged 35-65 years with Graves disease. This chain uses TRBV20-1 with TRBJ2-7, with 12 positions matching TRBD2. The material sequenced was peripheral blood mononuclear cells (PBMCs), taken at new diagnosis, from a patient treated with antithyroid drugs. This chain's CDR3 is CSASPSGGGYEQYF. The CDR3 DNA reads as TGCAGTGCTAGTCCTAGCGGGGGGGGATACGAGCAGTACTTC.